Sequencing of this T cell receptor beta chain was carried out in a study of cytomegalovirus exposure and HLA in healthy donors. With regard to this clone: Its antigen is not identified.

General study results and limits: In a later analysis, an Asian-associated ancestry cluster reportedly showed fewer N-insertions than the roughly 700-donor mean.

Primers included in the PCR were 60 Vbeta and 13 Jbeta primers. TCRdb's copy holds only in-frame clones and misses some; the assay was immunoSEQ multiplex PCR. Of approximately 77,000 clones listed, around two thirds are singletons. The sequenced sample was PBMCs. The TCR originated in a man aged 60 to 69 in good health and CMV-seropositive.

For the CDR3, the DNA is TGCGCCAGCAACTTCACAGGGATGGTAGGGAACACTGAAGCTTTCTTT. Protein product: CASNFTGMVGNTEAFF. The chain uses TRBV5-1 and TRBJ1-1; tentative D call: TRBD1 (6 bases). V was trimmed by 6 bases and J by 1 base, leaving 19 bases between them. CDR3 length: 16 amino acids. Germline V CDR1 and CDR2: SGHRS, YFSETQ.